Listed here are 6 T cell receptor beta chains from one sample, sequenced in a study of control samples from healthy donors and cancer patients (TCRdb year 2020). Libraries were made using the immunoSEQ multiplex PCR assay. TCRdb stores this immuneACCESS table with in-frame sequences only. Part of the clones is absent; in the studies checked, under half of the shortfall reflects unresolved V genes, and no reason is known for the rest. Recorded for this sample are 150,000 to 200,000 clones; 90% of them occurred a single time. The ten largest clones add up to roughly 1.5% of the sample. Material for sequencing was blood. All receptors derive from a woman aged 50 to 60 in good health.

The chain joins TRBV3-1 (or the pseudogene TRBV3-2) to TRBJ2-5, with D possibly being TRBD1 or TRBD2 (5 bases each). The CDR3 has 14 residues. The ends were cut back, 3 bases at V and 2 bases at J, with 10 bases in the middle. Germline V gene data show CDR1 as LGHDT and CDR2 as YNNKEL (reference sequence). This CDR3 is CASSHRGGQETQYF. CDR3 coding DNA: TGTGCCAGCAGCCATCGTGGGGGACAAGAGACCCAGTACTTC.

The genes are TRBV28 and TRBJ1-2; weak D call: TRBD1 (6 bases). The CDR3 contains 14 residues. CDR1 MDHEN and CDR2 SYDVKM come from the germline V gene. The V end lost 7 bases, the J end lost 6 bases, and 18 bases lay between the germline ends. CDR3 DNA: TGTGCCAGCAAGCCGGGACACGCGTTTGATGGCTACACCTTC. Residues: CASKPGHAFDGYTF.

This chain joins TRBV7-8 and TRBJ1-2; possible D gene TRBD1, 6 bases. Germline CDR1 SGHVS, CDR2 FQNEAQ. The CDR3 consists of 11 residues. Deletions cut 5 bases from V and 8 bases from J, with 9 bases between. The CDR3 DNA sequence: TGTGCCAGCAGCGTAGGGACAGGCTACACCTTC. Encoded protein: CASSVGTGYTF.

The V gene is TRBV5-4, the J gene TRBJ1-3, with D possibly being TRBD1 (6 bases). Trimming shortened V by 1 base and J by 4 bases, and 9 bases separated the two germline ends. The germline V gene has CDR1 SGHNT and CDR2 YYREEE (reference sequence). The CDR3 covers 14 residues. Here the CDR3 DNA reads TGTGCCAGCAGCTTGTGGGGGCTCGGAAACACCATATATTTT. As protein: CASSLWGLGNTIYF.

The chain uses TRBV11-2 and TRBJ2-1; the match to TRBD2 covers 12 bases. V trimming: 1 base; J trimming: 7 bases; junction bases outside the gene matches: 5. Germline CDR1 is SGHAT and CDR2 is FQNNGV. This CDR3 contains 16 residues. CDR3 nucleotide sequence: TGTGCCAGCAGCTTAGCTCCTAGCGGGGGGGGGAATGAGCAGTTCTTC. It translates to CASSLAPSGGGNEQFF. The variable domain in full, with the rest retrieved from reference TRBV11-2 and TRBJ2-1, is EAGVAQSPRYKIIEKRQSVAFWCNPISGHATLYWYQQILGQGPKLLIQFQNNGVVDDSQLPKDRFSAERLKGVDSTLKIQPAKLEDSAVYLCASSLAPSGGGNEQFFGPGTRLTVL.

The chain is built from TRBV5-5 and TRBJ1-5; 7 nucleotides agree with TRBD1. Germline V gives CDR1 SGHKS, CDR2 YYEKEE (reference sequence). The V gene end was trimmed by 0 bases and the J gene end by 5 bases; junction bases not matched to a gene: 5. The CDR3 contains 15 residues. CDR3 DNA: TGTGCCAGCAGCTTGGAGACAGGGTTTTATCAGCCCCAGCATTTT. Translated, it gives CASSLETGFYQPQHF.